One sample yielded the 11 T cell receptor beta chains listed below, sequenced in a study of blood T cells in healthy people across ages. The use of a sample-barcoded 5' primer and a J-beta primer mix characterized a second PCR of roughly 7 to 11 cycles. TCRdb fed the 5' RACE reads into MiXCR, producing one record per CDR3 protein. Here the sample spans 1.2 million to 1.5 million distinct CDR3 sequences, 42% being singletons. Input material: blood. These receptor sequences come from a woman between 18 and 30 years old in good health.

V and J are TRBV28 and TRBJ1-5; D possibly corresponds to TRBD1 (5 bases). The length of the CDR3 is 18 residues. CDR1 and CDR2 from the germline V gene are MDHEN and SYDVKM. V was shortened by 3 bases and J by 2 bases, with 20 bases between the two germline ends. CDR3 DNA: TGTGCCAGCAGTTTCTCCCAGGGATGGAAGACAGGCAATCAGCCCCAGCATTTT. Protein product: CASSFSQGWKTGNQPQHF.

The rearrangement joins TRBV12-3 or TRBV12-4 to TRBJ1-1; TRBD1 is a possible D gene (5 bases). V was trimmed by 6 bases and J by 3 bases, leaving 14 bases between them. The CDR3 spans 14 residues. The CDR3 protein is CASSVNLGHTEAFF. The CDR3 nucleotides are TGTGCCAGCAGCGTCAATTTGGGACACACTGAAGCTTTCTTT.

The chain joins TRBV27 to TRBJ2-7, with 7 positions matching TRBD1. Germline trimming cut 6 bases from V and 7 bases from J; bases unmatched to any gene: 12. Per the germline V gene, CDR1 is MNHEY and CDR2 is SMNVEV (reference sequence). The CDR3 runs 14 residues. CDR3 sequence: CASRQGQALREQYF. The DNA for the CDR3 is TGTGCCAGCAGACAAGGACAGGCTCTGAGGGAGCAGTACTTC.

V gene TRBV18 combines with J gene TRBJ2-3, with D unclear. CDR1 is KGHSH and CDR2 is LQKENI in the germline V gene. The V gene lost 3 bases and the J gene lost 11 bases, with 18 bases spanning the gap. The CDR3 sequence is 14 residues long. The CDR3: CASSPTLGPPQQYF. As DNA, the CDR3 is TGTGCCAGCTCACCCACCCTCGGACCCCCTCAGCAGTATTTT.

The V call is TRBV27, the J call TRBJ1-2; D not resolved. The CDR3 length is 13 residues. Trimming cost V 0 bases and J 4 bases, with 6 bases left between them. Per germline, CDR1 MNHEY and CDR2 SMNVEV (reference sequence). CDR3: CASSLSESYGYTF. The CDR3 nucleotides are TGTGCCAGCAGTTTATCTGAGAGCTATGGCTACACCTTC.

The chain joins TRBV11-2 to TRBJ2-3; D unclear. V lost 6 bases to trimming and J lost 0 bases, with 13 bases between them. Looked up from germline, CDR1 is SGHAT and CDR2 is FQNNGV. The length of the CDR3 is 15 residues. The CDR3 region is CASSPPNESTDTQYF. The DNA of the CDR3 is TGTGCCAGCAGTCCCCCTAATGAGAGCACAGATACGCAGTATTTT.

This chain connects TRBV20-1 to TRBJ1-2, with TRBD1 as a possible D gene (6 bases). V lost 8 bases and J 6 bases, leaving 19 bases between the germline ends. The CDR3 is 13 residues long. CDR1 and CDR2 (germline): DFQATT, SNEGSKA (reference sequence). The CDR3 region has the DNA TGCAGTACAAAGAGGGGGACGCGCAATGGCTACACCTTC. It yields the protein CSTKRGTRNGYTF.

The J gene is TRBJ2-7, the V gene TRBV9; 8 bases are shared with TRBD2. The V gene's germline CDR1 is SGDLS and CDR2 YYNGEE. Unmatched junction bases numbered 8, after V lost 3 bases and J lost 3 bases. This CDR3 is 15 amino acids long. The CDR3 region is CASSAQERGYYEQYF. The DNA of the CDR3 is TGTGCCAGCAGCGCTCAAGAGCGGGGGTACTACGAGCAGTACTTC.

This chain joins TRBV10-3 and TRBJ2-1; 11 bases match TRBD1. J gave up 2 bases and V 4 bases, and 1 base lay outside the gene matches. This CDR3 is 15 amino acids long. Germline V CDR1 and CDR2: ENHRY, SYGVKD. CDR3 sequence reads: CAISAGQGAYNEQFF. Here the CDR3 DNA reads TGTGCCATCAGTGCGGGACAGGGGGCCTACAATGAGCAGTTCTTC.

This clonotype has just one count. The chain recombines TRBV30 with TRBJ1-2; D unclear. Germline-derived CDR1 and CDR2 are GTSNPN and SVGIG (reference sequence). Between the trimmed V and J ends, which lost 3 bases and 5 bases, there was a span of 13 bases. This CDR3 region has 13 residues. The CDR3 loop is CAWRLGQAYGYTF. The CDR3 nucleotides are TGTGCCTGGAGGCTCGGGCAGGCGTATGGCTACACCTTC. Variable domain in full (rest from reference TRBV30 and TRBJ1-2): SQTIHQWPATLVQPVGSPLSLECTVEGTSNPNLYWYRQAAGRGLQLLFYSVGIGQISSEVPQNLSASRPQDRQFILSSKKLLLSDSGFYLCAWRLGQAYGYTFGSGTRLTVV.

The chain joins TRBV7-9 to TRBJ1-5; D gene ambiguous. The CDR3 covers 12 residues. CDR1 and CDR2 from the germline V gene are SEHNR and FQNEAQ (reference sequence). Trimming shortened V by 6 bases and J by 5 bases, and 8 bases separated the two germline ends. CDR3 nucleotide sequence: TGTGCCAGCAGTTGGCCGGATCAGCCCCAGCATTTT. Translating gives CASSWPDQPQHF. The full variable domain, rest sourced from reference TRBV7-9 and TRBJ1-5, is DTGVSQNPRHKITKRGQNVTFRCDPISEHNRLYWYRQTLGQGPEFLTYFQNEAQLEKSRLLSDRFSAERPKGSFSTLEIQRTEQGDSAMYLCASSWPDQPQHFGDGTRLSIL.